Listed below are T cell receptor beta chains from one sample, sequenced in a study of T cell responses to AZD1222 COVID-19 vaccine. Here immunoSEQ multiplex PCR was the method, and the copy in TCRdb shows in-frame clones only, minus some. This sample has 150,000 to 200,000 clones, with 92% found just once. This specimen was peripheral blood, taken 28 days after the second AZD1222 dose. These receptors were taken from an adult who received the AZD1222 COVID-19 vaccine. The conserved cysteine and the conserved F or W are not part of the CDR3 here.

TRBV7-9,TRBJ2-5,ASSTGPLETQY
TRBV6-5,TRBJ1-6,ASSYDGAPFNSPLH
TRBV20-1,TRBJ1-4,SAYLNEKLF
TRBV7-9,TRBJ2-7,ASSPIRRGRSYEQY
TRBV25-1,TRBJ2-1,ASSESGLVHNEQF
TRBV12-3/TRBV12-4,TRBJ2-1,ASSLRTNEQF
TRBV7-8,TRBJ1-5,ASSLAGESQPQH
TRBV9,TRBJ2-7,ASSPADLYEQY
TRBV29-1,TRBJ1-1,SVGQNTEAF
TRBV10-3,TRBJ2-7,AIGTRDRVNEQY
TRBV9,TRBJ2-5,ASSSSTGLMTQY
TRBV5-5,TRBJ1-5,ASSAQGGNQPQH
TRBV2,TRBJ1-1,ASSEGPGVRGSRAF
TRBV10-2,TRBJ2-3,ASGQGSTDTQY
TRBV10-3,TRBJ2-2,AISESKAPNTGELF
TRBV13,TRBJ1-2,ASTLGGYGYT
TRBV4-2,TRBJ2-7,ASSQVEGNYEQY
TRBV5-4,TRBJ1-1,ASSGEGRPRTEAF
TRBV5-1,TRBJ1-2,ASSSRDLGYGYT
TRBV3-1/TRBV3-2,TRBJ1-3,ASSPDSSGNTIY
TRBV6-5,TRBJ1-6,ASSTYGTVNSPLH
TRBV19,TRBJ1-1,ASSPGVGATSEAF
TRBV14,TRBJ1-4,ASSPLTLSPQKLF
TRBV29-1,TRBJ1-1,SVQGQVKAEAF
TRBV15,TRBJ1-4,ATSRDEDYIDEKLF
TRBV7-2,TRBJ1-3,ASSRDVSGNTIY
TRBV4-1,TRBJ1-1,ASSQWALNTEAF
TRBV29-1,TRBJ2-5,SVEGQAQETQY
TRBV9,TRBJ2-7,ASSAWDRGSEQY
TRBV30,TRBJ1-2,AWSPQGAPSRYGYT
TRBV10-2,TRBJ1-1,ASVRDVGVNTEAF
TRBV6-5,TRBJ2-5,ASSTYDGETQY
TRBV7-9,TRBJ2-1,ASLEGGNEQF
TRBV7-6,TRBJ1-1,ASSPTAYTEAF
TRBV27,TRBJ1-6,ASRRDRDNSPLH
TRBV5-1,TRBJ2-2,ASSLEGNTGELF
TRBV5-5,TRBJ2-6,ASSLVVNRAQSSGANVLT
TRBV19,TRBJ2-7,ASGQGHEQY
TRBV4-1,TRBJ2-7,ASSQTRDTLYEQY
TRBV19,TRBJ1-5,ATSGGYSNQPQH
TRBV10-2,TRBJ1-6,ASSEGGGATPLH
TRBV27,TRBJ2-7,ASSPLAFRDYEQY
TRBV4-2,TRBJ2-2,ASSQGQGTGELF
TRBV6-5,TRBJ1-2,ASTRPPDSSEGYT
TRBV15,TRBJ1-2,ATSNLGNGYT
TRBV19,TRBJ2-3,ASSMGPATTDTQY
TRBV3-1/TRBV3-2,TRBJ1-4,ASSLNRANEKLF
TRBV5-4,TRBJ1-2,ASSLEQFYGYT
TRBV7-2,TRBJ1-2,ASSPNPGQWSYT
TRBV30,TRBJ1-5,AWTSGGYQPQH
TRBV10-3,TRBJ1-4,ATKETGSNEKLF
TRBV27,TRBJ2-4,ASRTYTRDRENIQY
TRBV14,TRBJ2-7,ASSLPGVHEQY
TRBV12-3/TRBV12-4,TRBJ1-2,ASSPGTGECT